This T cell receptor (beta chain) emerged from a study of neoadjuvant anti-PD-1 for oral cavity cancer. Study-level information: Most patients had three to four biweekly doses of 3 mg/kg nivolumab before resection. Patients without progression got a fourth dose around day 43.

Most PBMC samples had 480 ng input DNA in six replicates. The method was immunoSEQ multiplex PCR; TCRdb's version includes in-frame clones alone and lacks a portion of them. The data show 13,000 to 15,000 clones, with around 82% seen just once and 2% to 2.5% held by the top ten. As for time point: after neoadjuvant nivolumab, at surgical resection. Specimen: PBMCs, collected after nivolumab (anti-PD-1) treatment. This TCR was sampled from a person aged 35-79 years with oral cavity squamous cell carcinoma.

CDR3 protein: CASSPQELAYGYTF. CDR3 nucleotide sequence: TGTGCCAGCAGCCCCCAGGAATTAGCCTATGGCTACACCTTC. The V call is TRBV7-8, the J call TRBJ1-2; D gene ambiguous. V lost 5 bases, J lost 4 bases, and 14 bases lay in between. This CDR3 has 14 amino acids. The V gene's germline CDR1 is SGHVS and CDR2 FQNEAQ.